Reported below is one T cell receptor beta chain. Its matching antigen is unknown. Sequencing used immunoSEQ multiplex PCR; TCRdb keeps in-frame clones, though not all of them. The sample carries about 45,000 clones, 65% to 90% recorded once. This entry comes from a study of lymphopenia after photon versus proton radiotherapy. The study's findings and limits: Photon-treated patients lost naive T cells and TCR diversity; proton-treated stayed stable. Oligoclonal CD8+ Temra expansion after nadir drove photon patients' diversity drop.

CDR1 and CDR2 from the germline V gene are MGHDK and SYGVNS. The CDR3 totals 12 residues. V was shortened by 1 base and J by 10 bases, with 7 bases between the two germline ends. This chain joins TRBV25-1 and TRBJ1-4; D not resolved. The source was peripheral blood, collected from a patient treated with photon-based radiotherapy. This sequence originates from a man in his forties with gastric cancer. CDR3 sequence (DNA): TGTGCCAGCAGTGAATTAGAGGGAAAACTGTTTTTT. Protein product: CASSELEGKLFF.